The clone carrying this T cell receptor (beta chain) appeared a few times. Its target is unknown. The data are from a study of T-cell memory formation after mild COVID-19. Study overall: Most TCR clusters belonged to a single donor.

Study findings and constraints: Those CD4+ clones that contracted were mainly in CM and EM (CD8+ ones in EMRA). Second-wave clones peaking on day 37 lacked confirmed SARS-CoV-2 specificity.

TCRdb called the 5' RACE reads again in MiXCR, with one record for every CDR3 protein. This table holds 250,000 or so distinct CDR3 sequences, roughly 18% found once. Germline-derived CDR1 and CDR2 are DFQATT and SNEGSKA (reference sequence). Trimming shortened V by 3 bases and J by 4 bases, and 17 bases separated the two germline ends. The CDR3 consists of 15 residues. V usage is TRBV20-1 and J usage is TRBJ2-3; the D gene is possibly TRBD2 (5 bases). This TCR came from a man between 18 and 35 years old who had mild COVID-19 (a few samples of this study predate the infection). Cell type and time point are not known. The material sequenced was PBMCs or a T cell subset sorted from them (not recorded which). The CDR3 region is CSASSIGMGADTQYF. The CDR3 bases are TGCAGTGCTAGTAGTATCGGGATGGGCGCAGATACGCAGTATTTT.